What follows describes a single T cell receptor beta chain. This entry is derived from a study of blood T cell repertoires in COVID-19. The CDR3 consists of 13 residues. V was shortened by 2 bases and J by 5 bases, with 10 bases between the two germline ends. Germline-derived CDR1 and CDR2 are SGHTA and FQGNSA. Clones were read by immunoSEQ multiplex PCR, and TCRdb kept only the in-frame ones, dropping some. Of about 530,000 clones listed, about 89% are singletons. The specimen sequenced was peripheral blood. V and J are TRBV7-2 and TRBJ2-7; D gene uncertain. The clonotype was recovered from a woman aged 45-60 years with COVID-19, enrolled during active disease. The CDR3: CASSLTWRDEQYF. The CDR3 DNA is TGTGCCAGCAGCTTAACCTGGAGAGACGAGCAGTACTTC. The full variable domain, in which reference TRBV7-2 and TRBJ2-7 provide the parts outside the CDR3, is GAGVSQSPSNKVTEKGKDVELRCDPISGHTALYWYRQSLGQGLEFLIYFQGNSAPDKSGLPSDRFSAERTGGSVSTLTIQRTQQEDSAVYLCASSLTWRDEQYFGPGTRLTVT.